These 17 T cell receptor beta chains were all obtained from the same sample, sequenced in a study of regulatory T cells in long-lasting Graves disease. Regarding time point: persistent/refractory GD, antithyroid drugs over 5 years with positive TRAb. After RNA was extracted from PBMCs, the TCR library was made from it. Combining iRepertoire HTBI primers with Arm-PCR of CDR3 regions, the authors built TCR beta libraries. TCRdb re-derived calls from the multiplex PCR reads in MiXCR, one entry per CDR3 protein. This table holds some 420,000 distinct CDR3 sequences, around a fifth found once. The sequencing here drew on peripheral blood mononuclear cells (PBMCs), taken when the disease was refractory, from a patient treated with antithyroid drugs. These TCRs come from a female donor with Graves disease.

This clonotype has just a few counts. Here the CDR3 DNA reads TGCGCCAGCAGCTCAGGACAGGGGAGCGACTATGGCTACACCTTC. It codes for CASSSGQGSDYGYTF. The chain uses TRBV5-1 and TRBJ1-2; 9 nucleotides match TRBD1. The J segment lost 3 bases and the V segment lost 3 bases, leaving 6 bases of the junction unmatched. Germline values: CDR1 SGHRS, CDR2 YFSETQ. The CDR3 length is 15 residues. The full variable domain, completed using reference TRBV5-1 and TRBJ1-2, is KAGVTQTPRYLIKTRGQQVTLSCSPISGHRSVSWYQQTPGQGLQFLFEYFSETQRNKGNFPGRFSGRQFSNSRSEMNVSTLELGDSALYLCASSSGQGSDYGYTFGSGTRLTVV.

This clonotype showed up just a few times. The V call is TRBV7-2, the J call TRBJ2-7, with 13 bases that match TRBD2. The CDR3 consists of 16 residues. Germline values: CDR1 SGHTA, CDR2 FQGNSA. Unmatched junction bases numbered 2, after V lost 1 base and J lost 2 bases. In DNA, the CDR3 is TGTGCCAGCAGCTTAGTTGGGACTAGCGGGACCTACGAGCAGTACTTC. Translated, it gives CASSLVGTSGTYEQYF.

This clonotype was seen at least ten times. This chain connects TRBV2 to TRBJ2-7; TRBD1 matches at 10 bases. CDR3 size: 14 residues. CDR1 and CDR2 from the germline V gene are SNHLY and FYNNEI. V gave up 6 bases and J gave up 7 bases; unmatched junction bases: 9. CDR3 sequence: CASSRQGADGEQYF. The CDR3 bases are TGTGCCAGCAGCCGACAGGGGGCTGATGGGGAGCAGTACTTC.

V and J are TRBV6-2 or TRBV6-3 and TRBJ2-7; 7 nucleotides match TRBD1. CDR3 length: 16 amino acids. V was clipped by 2 bases and J by 0 bases; unmatched bases: 7. Looked up from germline, CDR1 is MNHEY and CDR2 is SVGEGT. The DNA for the CDR3 is TGTGCCAGCAGTTACGAGCGGACAGGCCTCTCCTACGAGCAGTACTTC. Translated: CASSYERTGLSYEQYF.

Comments on this clonotype: A much larger clonotype is one base distant, so this may be a read error. J is TRBJ2-7 and V is TRBV7-9; D gene unclear. CDR1 is SEHNR and CDR2 is FQNEAQ in the germline V gene (reference sequence). Trimming removed 0 bases at V and 5 bases at J, with 5 bases between. The CDR3 totals 12 residues. The CDR3 DNA reads TGTGCCAGCAGCTTAGCGCAGGACGAGCAGTACTTC. It specifies CASSLAQDEQYF.

This clonotype was recorded at least ten times. V gene TRBV7-8 combines with J gene TRBJ1-1; no definite D call. Germline CDR1 reads SGHVS; CDR2 reads FQNEAQ. CDR3 length: 14 amino acids. Trimming removed 5 bases from V and 0 bases from J, with 10 bases in between. The CDR3 here is CASSRLRMNTEAFF. The DNA of the CDR3 is TGTGCCAGCAGCCGTCTTCGGATGAACACTGAAGCTTTCTTT.

The rearrangement joins TRBV6-9 to TRBJ2-7; TRBD2 agrees at 11 bases. CDR1 is MNHGY and CDR2 is SVAAGI in the germline V gene. The CDR3 sequence is 15 residues long. The ends lost 3 bases at V and 6 bases at J; junction bases unmatched: 7. CDR3 DNA sequence: TGTGCCAGCAGTTACTCGAATAGCGGGGGGGCCGAGCAGTACTTC. Its protein product is CASSYSNSGGAEQYF.

This chain connects TRBV14 to TRBJ2-6; no clear D gene. Trimming left V 2 bases short and J 0 bases short, with 11 bases between. The CDR3 spans 17 residues. The germline CDR1 and CDR2 sequences are SGHDN and FVKESK. The CDR3 bases are TGTGCCAGCAGCCAAAACCGCTTCCGCTCTGGGGCCAACGTCCTGACTTTC. It codes for CASSQNRFRSGANVLTF.

This clonotype was counted at least ten times. The chain employs TRBV7-2 and TRBJ1-5, with D uncertain. V shed 1 base and J shed 3 bases, with 13 bases lying between them. Per germline, CDR1 SGHTA and CDR2 FQGNSA. CDR3 size: 16 residues. Written as DNA, the CDR3 is TGTGCCAGCAGCTTAGAGTTAGAACAAGTCAATCAGCCCCAGCATTTT. It specifies CASSLELEQVNQPQHF.

Concerning this clonotype: This could be a read error, since a much larger clone is one nucleotide away. This chain joins TRBV2 and TRBJ1-2, with 9 bases lining up with TRBD1. The germline CDR1 and CDR2 sequences are SNHLY and FYNNEI. The CDR3 spans 15 residues. The CDR3 sequence is CASSLEGQGNCGCTF. In DNA, the CDR3 is TGTGCCAGCAGCTTAGAGGGACAGGGTAACTGTGGCTGCACCTTC.

The gene calls are TRBV9 and TRBJ2-7; either TRBD1 or TRBD2 may supply D (5 bases each). Trimming removed 4 bases at V and 0 bases at J, with 17 bases between. The CDR3 is 16 residues long. Germline V gene sequence: CDR1 SGDLS, CDR2 YYNGEE. The CDR3 region has the DNA TGTGCCAGCAGCCCACACGGGACGGAGGTCTCCTACGAGCAGTACTTC. Its translation: CASSPHGTEVSYEQYF.

This clonotype occurred a few times. The chain uses TRBV6-2 or TRBV6-3 and TRBJ1-5; D gene ambiguous. Between the trimmed V and J ends, which lost 5 bases and 9 bases, there was a span of 8 bases. This CDR3 has 11 residues. Germline V lookup: CDR1 MNHEY, CDR2 SVGEGT. The CDR3 sequence: CASSPSRPQHF. In DNA form, the CDR3 reads TGTGCCAGCAGTCCCTCACGGCCCCAGCATTTT.

This clonotype was seen at least ten times. This chain joins TRBV11-1 and TRBJ2-7; D call uncertain. The V and J ends lost 5 bases and 4 bases respectively, with 15 bases between them. Per germline, CDR1 SGHAT and CDR2 FQDESV (reference sequence). The CDR3 extends over 14 amino acids. The CDR3 protein is CASSPSPAGYEQYF. Written as DNA, the CDR3 is TGTGCCAGCAGCCCCTCGCCCGCCGGATACGAGCAGTACTTC.

The chain uses TRBV20-1 and TRBJ1-2; D uncertain. V was trimmed by 3 bases and J by 3 bases, leaving 14 bases between them. Germline loops: CDR1 DFQATT, CDR2 SNEGSKA (reference sequence). The CDR3 has 14 amino acids. The CDR3 DNA reads TGCAGTGCTAGGCGCTCGGGAAAAGACTATGGCTACACCTTC. Encoded protein: CSARRSGKDYGYTF.

As for this clonotype: This may be a read error: a much more frequent sequence differs by one nucleotide. This chain joins TRBV12-3 or TRBV12-4 and TRBJ1-3, with a weak D call TRBD1 (5 bases). CDR3 length: 14 amino acids. This chain's CDR3 is CAGSLGGVGNTIYF. CDR3 DNA sequence: TGTGCCGGCAGTTTGGGAGGGGTCGGAAACACCATATATTTT.

A single count supports this clonotype. This rearrangement joins TRBV19 to TRBJ1-2; D remains unclear. CDR1 is LNHDA, CDR2 SQIVND, per germline (reference sequence). Trimming left V 3 bases short and J 9 bases short, with 17 bases between. The CDR3 covers 14 residues. The CDR3 reads CASSMVNGGESYTF. The CDR3 DNA sequence: TGTGCCAGTAGTATGGTTAATGGTGGAGAAAGCTACACCTTC.

This rearrangement joins TRBV12-5 to TRBJ2-2; 9 positions match TRBD1. The CDR3 has 16 amino acids. V dropped 2 bases and J dropped 4; count of bases not matched to a gene: 5. Germline CDR1 reads LGHNT; CDR2 reads FRNRAP. The DNA of the CDR3 is TGTGCTAGTGGTTTGACCGGACAGGGGATCACCGGGGAGCTGTTTTTT. Translating it yields CASGLTGQGITGELFF. Full variable domain (rest looked up from reference TRBV12-5 and TRBJ2-2): DARVTQTPRHKVTEMGQEVTMRCQPILGHNTVFWYRQTMMQGLELLAYFRNRAPLDDSGMPKDRFSAEMPDATLATLKIQPSEPRDSAVYFCASGLTGQGITGELFFGEGSRLTVL.